The 4 T cell receptor beta chains below all came from one sample that was sequenced in a study of blood T cell repertoires in COVID-19. Only in-frame clones appear in the TCRdb table, and some are missing; sequencing was by immunoSEQ multiplex PCR. The sample lists about 190,000 clones; around 85% were seen once. Sequenced input: peripheral blood. Source of these receptors: a man in his fifties who had recovered from COVID-19.

The chain has TRBV5-4 and TRBJ2-3; 9 nucleotides match TRBD1. Germline CDR1 and CDR2: SGHNT and YYREEE (reference sequence). The CDR3 consists of 17 residues. V shed 1 base, J shed 3 bases, and the junction held 9 bases outside the gene matches. The CDR3 spells CASSLWRRDRVTDTQYF. The CDR3, as DNA: TGTGCCAGCAGCTTGTGGCGCAGGGACAGGGTGACAGATACGCAGTATTTT.

This clone has a single count. This chain links TRBV3-1 (or the pseudogene TRBV3-2) with TRBJ2-7, with 8 bases matching TRBD1. CDR3 length: 15 amino acids. The trim removed 1 base at V and 6 bases at J, leaving 8 bases unmatched. Germline CDR1 LGHDT, CDR2 YNNKEL (reference sequence). The CDR3 here is CASSQVRQGMGEQYF. In DNA form, the CDR3 reads TGTGCCAGCAGCCAAGTACGACAGGGGATGGGCGAGCAGTACTTC.

The chain has TRBV2 and TRBJ1-2; TRBD1 agrees at 10 bases. Per the germline V gene, CDR1 is SNHLY and CDR2 is FYNNEI. V gave up 9 bases and J gave up 3 bases; unmatched junction bases: 7. This CDR3 is built from 14 residues. The CDR3 sequence is CASRQGAIYYGYTF. CDR3 nucleotides: TGTGCCAGTAGACAGGGGGCAATTTACTATGGCTACACCTTC. Full variable domain (outside the CDR3, taken from reference TRBV2 and TRBJ1-2): EPEVTQTPSHQVTQMGQEVILRCVPISNHLYFYWYRQILGQKVEFLVSFYNNEISEKSEIFDDQFSVERPDGSNFTLKIRSTKLEDSAMYFCASRQGAIYYGYTFGSGTRLTVV.

The chain joins TRBV5-4 to TRBJ1-1; no reliable D call. Per the germline V gene, CDR1 is SGHNT and CDR2 is YYREEE (reference sequence). The CDR3 has 13 amino acids. V was pared by 1 base and J by 4 bases, with 8 bases between. The CDR3 bases are TGTGCCAGCAGCTTGCAGCGAGGCACTGAAGCTTTCTTT. As protein: CASSLQRGTEAFF.